This T cell receptor (beta chain) was recorded in a study of blood T cell repertoires in COVID-19. Concerning this clone itself: This sample includes further DNA sequences coding for the same CDR3.

TCRdb's copy holds only in-frame clones and misses some; the assay was immunoSEQ multiplex PCR. The repertoire has about 210,000 clones, 75% to 90% of them found once; the top ten carry roughly 0.7%. CDR3 length: 16 amino acids. Losses at the gene ends were 0 bases for V and 2 bases for J; bases not matched to a gene: 4. Germline CDR1 reads MGHRA; CDR2 reads YSYEKL. The rearrangement joins TRBV4-1 to TRBJ2-5; the match to TRBD2 covers 9 bases. Sequencing was performed on peripheral blood. The sequence was collected from a middle-aged man with acute or convalescent COVID-19. The CDR3 DNA is TGCGCCAGCAGCCAAGACCCTAGCGGGGAACAAGAGACCCAGTACTTC. As protein: CASSQDPSGEQETQYF.